This is a list of T cell receptor beta chains from one sample in a study of PD-1 blockade in classical Hodgkin lymphoma. Sequencing was performed with immunoSEQ multiplex PCR; in TCRdb, only in-frame clones are kept and a portion is missing. The sample holds fewer than 40,000 clones, 75% to 90% seen once. Sequenced input: CD4+ T cells from blood. Source of these receptors: a human donor with classical Hodgkin lymphoma. Both conserved end residues are part of each CDR3. A D gene is named only where the DNA matches it firmly. Size is omitted from some rows. Given values are once, few, many or a class for expanded clones.

>NA|NA|TRBV28|TRBJ2-7
CASIPGPNLSYEQYF
TGTGCCAGCATACCGGGACCGAACTTATCCTACGAGCAGTACTTC
>NA|NA|TRBV28|TRBJ1-5
CASSSLGQPQHF
TGTGCCAGCAGTTCCTTGGGTCAGCCCCAGCATTTT
>NA|TRBD1|TRBV28|TRBJ1-5
CASSLVAGGDYSNQPQHF
TGTGCCAGCAGTTTAGTGGCAGGGGGCGACTATAGCAATCAGCCCCAGCATTTT
>NA|TRBD1|TRBV7-8|TRBJ1-2
CASSPDRVRNGYTF
TGTGCCAGCAGCCCTGACAGGGTACGGAATGGCTACACCTTC
>once|NA|TRBV7-9|TRBJ2-2
CASSFYTGELFF
TGTGCCAGCAGCTTCTACACCGGGGAGCTGTTTTTT
>NA|TRBD1|TRBV7-9|TRBJ1-5
CASSLGGQGNQPQHF
TGTGCCAGCAGCTTAGGCGGACAGGGTAATCAGCCCCAGCATTTT
>NA|NA|TRBV7-9|TRBJ1-1
CASSPRLVNTEAFF
TGTGCCAGCAGCCCTCGACTGGTGAACACTGAAGCTTTCTTT
>few|NA|TRBV30|TRBJ1-1
CAWSVWGSEAFF
TGTGCCTGGAGTGTATGGGGGTCTGAAGCTTTCTTT
>few|NA|TRBV6-1|TRBJ1-5
CASSEETISNQPQHF
TGTGCCAGCAGTGAAGAGACAATTAGCAATCAGCCCCAGCATTTT
>NA|NA|TRBV30|TRBJ2-1
CAWSVFGAVEQFF
TGTGCCTGGAGCGTCTTCGGGGCCGTTGAGCAGTTCTTC
>NA|TRBD2|TRBV7-2|TRBJ2-7
CASSPEAGVPYEQYF
TGTGCCAGCAGCCCCGAAGCGGGAGTCCCCTACGAGCAGTACTTC
>once|NA|TRBV7-9|TRBJ2-5
CASSLNQETQYF
TGTGCCAGCAGCTTGAATCAAGAGACCCAGTACTTC
>NA|TRBD1|TRBV7-6|TRBJ2-7
CASSQGQADWEQYF
TGTGCCAGCAGCCAGGGACAGGCAGACTGGGAGCAGTACTTC